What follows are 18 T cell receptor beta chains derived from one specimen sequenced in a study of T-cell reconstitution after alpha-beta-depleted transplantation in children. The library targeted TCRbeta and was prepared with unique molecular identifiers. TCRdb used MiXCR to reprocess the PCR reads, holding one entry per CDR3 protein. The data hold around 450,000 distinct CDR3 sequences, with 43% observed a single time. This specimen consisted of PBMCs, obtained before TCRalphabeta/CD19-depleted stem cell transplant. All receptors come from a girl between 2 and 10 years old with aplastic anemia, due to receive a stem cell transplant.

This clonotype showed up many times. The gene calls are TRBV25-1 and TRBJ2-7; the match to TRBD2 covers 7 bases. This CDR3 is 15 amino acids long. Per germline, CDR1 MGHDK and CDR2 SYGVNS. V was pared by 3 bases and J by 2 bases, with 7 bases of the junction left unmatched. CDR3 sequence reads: CASSDQLAAAYEQYF. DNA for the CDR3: TGTGCCAGCAGTGACCAGCTAGCGGCAGCCTACGAGCAGTACTTC.

The CDR3 bases are TGCAGTGCATCGAAGCCGGGGACAAAAAACATTCAGTACTTC. This sequence encodes CSASKPGTKNIQYF. J is TRBJ2-4 and V is TRBV20-1, with D perhaps TRBD1 (6 bases). There are 14 residues in the CDR3. V lost 6 bases, J lost 4 bases, and 16 bases lay in between. Germline CDR1 is DFQATT and CDR2 is SNEGSKA (reference sequence).

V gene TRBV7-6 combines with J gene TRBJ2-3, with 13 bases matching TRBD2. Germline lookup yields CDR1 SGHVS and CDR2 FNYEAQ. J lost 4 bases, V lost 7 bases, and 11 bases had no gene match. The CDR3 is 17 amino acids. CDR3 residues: CASTRTSGSIEADTQYF. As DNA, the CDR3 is TGTGCCAGCACCCGGACTAGCGGGAGTATTGAGGCAGATACGCAGTATTTT.

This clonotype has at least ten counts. The CDR3 region is CASSVVVRNTEAFF. CDR3 coding DNA: TGTGCCAGCAGCGTAGTGGTTAGGAACACTGAAGCTTTCTTT. The V call is TRBV9, the J call TRBJ1-1; no definite D call. Between the trimmed V and J ends, which lost 0 bases and 1 base, there was a span of 7 bases. Germline V CDR1 and CDR2: SGDLS, YYNGEE. The CDR3 spans 14 residues.

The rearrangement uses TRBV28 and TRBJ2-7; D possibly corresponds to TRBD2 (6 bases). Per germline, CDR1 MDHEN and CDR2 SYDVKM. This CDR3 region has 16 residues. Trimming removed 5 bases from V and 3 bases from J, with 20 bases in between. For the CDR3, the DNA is TGTGCCAGCAGTAAATTTGGGCGGGGCGGTCACTACGAGCAGTACTTC. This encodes CASSKFGRGGHYEQYF.

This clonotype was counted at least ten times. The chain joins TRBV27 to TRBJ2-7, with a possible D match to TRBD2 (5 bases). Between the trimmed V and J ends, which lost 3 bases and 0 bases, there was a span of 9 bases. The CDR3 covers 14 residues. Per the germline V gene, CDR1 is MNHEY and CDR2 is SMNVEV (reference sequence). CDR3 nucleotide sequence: TGTGCCAGCAGTTTTCGCGGGTCCTCCTACGAGCAGTACTTC. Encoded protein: CASSFRGSSYEQYF.

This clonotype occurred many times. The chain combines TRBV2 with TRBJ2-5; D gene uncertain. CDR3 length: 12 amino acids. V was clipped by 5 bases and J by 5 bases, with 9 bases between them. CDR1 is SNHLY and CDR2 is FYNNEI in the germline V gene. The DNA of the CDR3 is TGTGCCAGCAGTTGGACCTGGGAGACCCAGTACTTC. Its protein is CASSWTWETQYF.

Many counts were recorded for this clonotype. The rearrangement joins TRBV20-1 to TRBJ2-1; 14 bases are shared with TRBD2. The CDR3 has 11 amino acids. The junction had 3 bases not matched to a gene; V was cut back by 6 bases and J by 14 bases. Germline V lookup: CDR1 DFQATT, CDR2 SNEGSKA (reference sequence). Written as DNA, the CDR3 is TGCAGTGCCCCGACTAGCGGGAGGGAGTTCTTC. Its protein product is CSAPTSGREFF.

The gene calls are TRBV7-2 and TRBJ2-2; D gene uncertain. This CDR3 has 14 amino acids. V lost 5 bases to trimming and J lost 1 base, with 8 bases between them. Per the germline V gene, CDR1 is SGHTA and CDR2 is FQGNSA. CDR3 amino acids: CASSVRLNTGELFF. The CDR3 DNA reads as TGTGCCAGCAGCGTCCGCTTGAACACCGGGGAGCTGTTTTTT.

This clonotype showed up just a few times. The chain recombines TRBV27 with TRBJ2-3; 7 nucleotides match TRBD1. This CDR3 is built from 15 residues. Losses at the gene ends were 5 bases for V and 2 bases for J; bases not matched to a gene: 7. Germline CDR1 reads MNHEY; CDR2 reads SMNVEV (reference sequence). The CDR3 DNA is TGTGCCAGCAGTCCATACAGGGGAGCCACAGATACGCAGTATTTT. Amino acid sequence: CASSPYRGATDTQYF.

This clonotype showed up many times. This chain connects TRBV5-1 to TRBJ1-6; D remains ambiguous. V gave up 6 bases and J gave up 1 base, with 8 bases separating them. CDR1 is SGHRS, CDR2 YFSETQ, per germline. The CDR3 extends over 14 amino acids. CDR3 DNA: TGCGCCAGCACAACGGAGTCCTATAATTCACCCCTCCACTTT. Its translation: CASTTESYNSPLHF.

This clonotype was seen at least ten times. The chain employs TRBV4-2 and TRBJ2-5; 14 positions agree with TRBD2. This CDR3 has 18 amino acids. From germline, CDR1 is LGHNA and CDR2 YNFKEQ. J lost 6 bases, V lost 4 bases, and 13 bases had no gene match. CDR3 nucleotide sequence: TGTGCCAGCAGCCCCGGACTAGCGGGAGGAGGGGGGCAAAAGACCCAGTACTTC. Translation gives CASSPGLAGGGGQKTQYF.

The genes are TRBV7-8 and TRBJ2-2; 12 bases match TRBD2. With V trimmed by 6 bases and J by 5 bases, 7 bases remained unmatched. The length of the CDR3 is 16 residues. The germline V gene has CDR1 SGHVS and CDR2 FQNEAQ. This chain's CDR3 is CASRRLAGALTGELFF. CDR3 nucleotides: TGTGCCAGCAGACGACTAGCGGGGGCCCTGACCGGGGAGCTGTTTTTT.

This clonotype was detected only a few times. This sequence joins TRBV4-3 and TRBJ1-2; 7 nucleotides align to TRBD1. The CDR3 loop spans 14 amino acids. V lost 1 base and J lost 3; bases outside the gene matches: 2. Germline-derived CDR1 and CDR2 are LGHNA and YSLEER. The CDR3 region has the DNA TGCGCCAGCAGCCAAGTCCAGGGGGACTATGGCTACACCTTC. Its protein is CASSQVQGDYGYTF.

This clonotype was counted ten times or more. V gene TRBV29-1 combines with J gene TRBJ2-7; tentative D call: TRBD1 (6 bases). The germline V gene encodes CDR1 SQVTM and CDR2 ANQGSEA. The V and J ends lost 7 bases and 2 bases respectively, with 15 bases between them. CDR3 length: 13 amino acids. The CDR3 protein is CSGLQGSTYEQYF. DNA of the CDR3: TGCAGCGGCCTACAGGGTTCCACCTACGAGCAGTACTTC.

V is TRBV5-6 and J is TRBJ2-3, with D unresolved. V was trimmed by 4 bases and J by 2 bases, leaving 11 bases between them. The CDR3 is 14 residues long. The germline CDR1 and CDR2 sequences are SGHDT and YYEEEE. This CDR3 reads CASSPGSNTDTQYF. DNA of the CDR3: TGTGCCAGCAGCCCAGGCTCTAACACAGATACGCAGTATTTT.

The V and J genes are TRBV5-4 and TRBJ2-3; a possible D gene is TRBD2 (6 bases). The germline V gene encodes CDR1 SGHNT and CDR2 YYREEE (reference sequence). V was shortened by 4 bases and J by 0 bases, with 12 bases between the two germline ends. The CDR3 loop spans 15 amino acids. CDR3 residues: CASSPLATSTDTQYF. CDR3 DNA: TGTGCCAGCAGCCCCCTAGCGACCAGCACAGATACGCAGTATTTT.

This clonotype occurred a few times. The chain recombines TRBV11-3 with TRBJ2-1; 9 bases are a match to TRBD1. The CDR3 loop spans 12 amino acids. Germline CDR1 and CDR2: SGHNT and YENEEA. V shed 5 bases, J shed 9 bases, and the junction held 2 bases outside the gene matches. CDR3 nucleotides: TGTGCCAGCAGCGTACAGGGGGCTGAGCAGTTCTTC. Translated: CASSVQGAEQFF.